These 17 T cell receptor beta chains originate from one sample sequenced in a study of cytomegalovirus exposure and HLA in healthy donors. 13 Jbeta primers and 60 Vbeta primers were used for the PCR. This table comes from immunoSEQ multiplex PCR, and its TCRdb copy is limited to in-frame clones, with some not included. The sample contains 85,000 to 130,000 clones, about 9.4% of which appear only once. Input material: PBMCs. These receptors came from a man aged 35 to 55 in good health and CMV-seropositive.

This clone was counted between two and nine times. The V call is TRBV25-1, the J call TRBJ2-3; D unclear. There are 11 residues in the CDR3. Germline V gene data show CDR1 as MGHDK and CDR2 as SYGVNS. Trimming removed 4 bases from V and 4 bases from J, with 3 bases in between. CDR3 residues: CASSAADTQYF. CDR3 in DNA: TGTGCCAGCAGTGCTGCAGATACGCAGTATTTT. Complete variable domain (other parts from reference TRBV25-1 and TRBJ2-3): EADIYQTPRYLVIGTGKKITLECSQTMGHDKMYWYQQDPGMELHLIHYSYGVNSTEKGDLSSESTVSRIRTEHFPLTLESARPSHTSQYLCASSAADTQYFGPGTRLTVL.

This clone was detected a few times. This sequence joins TRBV5-8 and TRBJ2-5; D is possibly TRBD1 (6 bases). The CDR3 is made up of 13 amino acids. V lost 4 bases to trimming and J lost 5 bases, with 12 bases between them. From germline, CDR1 is SGHTS and CDR2 YDEGEE. CDR3 bases: TGTGCCAGCAGCGGCGGTAGGGGGGAGACCCAGTACTTC. This sequence encodes CASSGGRGETQYF. Looking up the rest from reference TRBV5-8 and TRBJ2-5 gives the full variable domain: EAGVTQSPTHLIKTRGQQATLRCSPISGHTSVYWYQQALGLGLQFLLWYDEGEERNRGNFPPRFSGRQFPNYSSELNVNALELEDSALYLCASSGGRGETQYFGPGTRLLVL.

The sample holds a few counts of this clone. J is TRBJ1-4 and V is TRBV7-9; TRBD1 aligns across 9 bases. V lost 5 bases, J lost 5 bases, and 6 bases stayed unmatched. This CDR3 has 15 amino acids. Germline CDR1 and CDR2: SEHNR and FQNEAQ (reference sequence). Here the CDR3 DNA reads TGTGCCAGCAGCCCGTGGACAGGGGACAATGAAAAACTGTTTTTT. Protein product: CASSPWTGDNEKLFF.

A few counts support this clone. The chain joins TRBV28 to TRBJ2-6; D is undetermined. V was shortened by 6 bases and J by 1 base, with 10 bases between the two germline ends. This CDR3 comprises 15 residues. Germline CDR1 MDHEN, CDR2 SYDVKM. The chain's CDR3 is CASSSSDSGANVLTF. CDR3 coding DNA: TGTGCCAGCAGCTCGTCAGATTCTGGGGCCAACGTCCTGACTTTC.

This clone was detected only a few times. J is TRBJ2-2 and V is TRBV5-6, with a tentative D call TRBD1 (5 bases). Germline CDR1 is SGHDT and CDR2 is YYEEEE. The V end lost 0 bases, the J end lost 5 bases, and 14 bases lay between the germline ends. The CDR3 is 16 residues long. The DNA of the CDR3 is TGTGCCAGCAGCTTGGTAGCTCAGGGCTGGACCGGGGAGCTGTTTTTT. The encoded protein is CASSLVAQGWTGELFF.

The gene calls are TRBV7-6 and TRBJ1-2; D might be TRBD1 (5 bases). The length of the CDR3 is 12 residues. Trimming left V 4 bases short and J 13 bases short, with 16 bases between. Germline CDR1 and CDR2: SGHVS and FNYEAQ. CDR3 loop: CASSSFTGRATF. The CDR3 nucleotides read TGTGCCAGCAGCTCGTTTACAGGCCGCGCCACCTTC.

This clone came up a few times. In the same sample, other DNA sequences code for this CDR3. J is TRBJ2-5 and V is TRBV10-1, with 7 bases lining up with TRBD2. The CDR3 runs to 15 residues. The germline V gene has CDR1 WNHNN and CDR2 SYGVQD (reference sequence). V lost 7 bases, J lost 5 bases, and 13 bases stayed unmatched. CDR3 protein: CASKARLAGKETQYF. CDR3 nucleotide sequence: TGCGCCAGCAAGGCCCGACTAGCCGGAAAGGAGACCCAGTACTTC.

A few counts support this clone. V gene TRBV6-6 combines with J gene TRBJ2-3, with D tentatively TRBD2 (6 bases). The CDR3 consists of 16 residues. The ends were cut back, 7 bases at V and 1 base at J, with 18 bases in the middle. Germline CDR1 and CDR2: MNHNY and SVGAGI (reference sequence). CDR3 DNA: TGTGCCAGCAACGGGGTTGGGGGGACGCGCACAGATACGCAGTATTTT. Translating gives CASNGVGGTRTDTQYF.

The chain recombines TRBV21-1 with TRBJ2-3; TRBD2 reflects the table's D call only, with no check against the DNA. TRBV21-1 is described as a pseudogene. This CDR3 is built from 17 residues. DNA for the CDR3: TGTGCCAGCAGCAAAGCGGGACTAGCGGCCAACACAGATACGCAGTATTTT. Its protein product is CASSKAGLAANTDTQYF.

The chain employs TRBV9 and TRBJ2-1; 13 bases agree with TRBD2. The CDR3 totals 19 residues. V gave up 4 bases and J gave up 2 bases; unmatched junction bases: 12. From germline, CDR1 is SGDLS and CDR2 YYNGEE. DNA of the CDR3: TGTGCCAGCAGCAGCGGGACTAGCGGGATGGGCTTACCCTACAATGAGCAGTTCTTC. Its translation: CASSSGTSGMGLPYNEQFF.

The V gene is TRBV13, the J gene TRBJ2-7; D is perhaps TRBD2 (5 bases). V was shortened by 5 bases and J by 6 bases, with 23 bases between the two germline ends. CDR3 size: 16 residues. Germline values: CDR1 PRHDT, CDR2 FYEKMQ (reference sequence). CDR3 sequence reads: CASSPPFTAVGSEQYF. CDR3 coding DNA: TGTGCCAGCAGCCCTCCATTTACAGCGGTCGGGTCCGAGCAGTACTTC.

This clone was detected only a few times. The rearrangement joins TRBV9 to TRBJ2-2, with unresolved D. The V end was cut by 0 bases, the J end by 4 bases, with 13 bases between. CDR3 size: 16 residues. Per the germline V gene, CDR1 is SGDLS and CDR2 is YYNGEE. DNA for the CDR3: TGTGCCAGCAGCGTAGAAACATCTCAAAGCACCGGGGAGCTGTTTTTT. Residues: CASSVETSQSTGELFF.

This clone was counted only a few times. The chain employs TRBV11-2 and TRBJ2-7; 11 bases fit TRBD2. V shed 6 bases and J 7 bases; nucleotides not matched to a gene: 5. CDR1 is SGHAT, CDR2 FQNNGV, per germline. The CDR3 runs 13 residues. The DNA of the CDR3 is TGTGCCAGCAGTAGCGGGAGGGTTACGGAGCAGTACTTC. Its protein is CASSSGRVTEQYF.

This chain connects TRBV14 to TRBJ1-5; tentatively, D is TRBD1 (5 bases). The V end was cut by 0 bases, the J end by 1 base, with 10 bases between. The CDR3 is 16 residues long. Germline V gene lookup returns CDR1 SGHDN and CDR2 FVKESK. This CDR3 is CASSQDAGVSNQPQHF. DNA for the CDR3: TGTGCCAGCAGCCAAGATGCGGGGGTAAGCAATCAGCCCCAGCATTTT.

V and J are TRBV5-6 and TRBJ1-1; 10 bases line up with TRBD1. Germline values: CDR1 SGHDT, CDR2 YYEEEE. J lost 2 bases, V lost 5 bases, and 9 bases had no gene match. This CDR3 spans 16 amino acids. The CDR3 reads CASRTLGTGENTEAFF. As DNA, the CDR3 is TGTGCCAGCAGAACTCTGGGGACAGGGGAAAACACTGAAGCTTTCTTT.

This clone was observed a few times. The chain carries TRBV11-3 and TRBJ2-1, with TRBD2 matching over 8 bases. V gave up 1 base and J gave up 8 bases; unmatched junction bases: 13. Germline V gene sequence: CDR1 SGHNT, CDR2 YENEEA. This CDR3 contains 17 residues. Here the CDR3 reads CASSLGVAGIIRDEQFF. The CDR3 DNA reads as TGTGCCAGCAGCTTAGGAGTAGCGGGAATTATTAGGGATGAGCAGTTCTTC.

The V and J genes are TRBV5-1 and TRBJ2-3, with 10 bases that match TRBD1. Germline V CDR1 and CDR2: SGHRS, YFSETQ. The junction had 9 bases not matched to a gene; V was cut back by 4 bases and J by 4 bases. The CDR3 runs to 16 residues. The CDR3 loop is CASSPSGTGVADTQYF. The DNA for the CDR3 is TGCGCCAGCAGCCCTTCCGGGACAGGGGTAGCAGATACGCAGTATTTT.